This T cell receptor (beta chain) stems from a study of blood T cell repertoires in COVID-19. Study in general: Nucleic acid was either cDNA or gDNA, and it came from T cells, B-cell-depleted T cells, or PBMCs.

The germline V and J ends were trimmed by 5 bases and 6 bases, with 10 bases remaining between them. This CDR3 spans 12 amino acids. Looked up from germline, CDR1 is LNHDA and CDR2 is SQIVND (reference sequence). Per the original data handling: Cell counts per sample came from amplifying reference gene primers. Here immunoSEQ multiplex PCR was the method, and the copy in TCRdb shows in-frame clones only, minus some. V and J calls and clone size are those listed in that table; D and trimming were worked out from the DNA. The sample lists 150,000 to 180,000 clones, just under 85% occurring once. This receptor was taken from a woman in her fifties or sixties with acute or convalescent COVID-19. Sequenced input: peripheral blood. The chain has TRBV19 and TRBJ1-2, with a tentative D call TRBD1 (5 bases). Here the CDR3 DNA reads TGTGCCAGTAGTTTTCCAGGGAATGGCTACACCTTC. Protein: CASSFPGNGYTF.